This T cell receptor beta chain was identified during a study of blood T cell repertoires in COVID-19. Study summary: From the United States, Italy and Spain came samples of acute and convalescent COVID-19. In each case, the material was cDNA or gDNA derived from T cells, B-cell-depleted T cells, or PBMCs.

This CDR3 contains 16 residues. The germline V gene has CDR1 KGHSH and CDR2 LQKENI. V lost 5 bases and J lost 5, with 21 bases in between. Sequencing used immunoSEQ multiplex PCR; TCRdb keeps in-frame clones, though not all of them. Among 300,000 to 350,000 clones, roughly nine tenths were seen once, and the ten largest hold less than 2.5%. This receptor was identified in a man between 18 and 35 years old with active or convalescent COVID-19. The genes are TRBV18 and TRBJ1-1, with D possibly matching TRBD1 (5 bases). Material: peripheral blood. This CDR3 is CASSADSVLGRTEAFF. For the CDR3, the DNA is TGTGCCAGCTCAGCCGACAGCGTCCTGGGAAGGACTGAAGCTTTCTTT. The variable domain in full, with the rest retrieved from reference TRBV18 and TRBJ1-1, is NAGVMQNPRHLVRRRGQEARLRCSPMKGHSHVYWYRQLPEEGLKFMVYLQKENIIDESGMPKERFSAEFPKEGPSILRIQQVVRGDSAAYFCASSADSVLGRTEAFFGQGTRLTVV.